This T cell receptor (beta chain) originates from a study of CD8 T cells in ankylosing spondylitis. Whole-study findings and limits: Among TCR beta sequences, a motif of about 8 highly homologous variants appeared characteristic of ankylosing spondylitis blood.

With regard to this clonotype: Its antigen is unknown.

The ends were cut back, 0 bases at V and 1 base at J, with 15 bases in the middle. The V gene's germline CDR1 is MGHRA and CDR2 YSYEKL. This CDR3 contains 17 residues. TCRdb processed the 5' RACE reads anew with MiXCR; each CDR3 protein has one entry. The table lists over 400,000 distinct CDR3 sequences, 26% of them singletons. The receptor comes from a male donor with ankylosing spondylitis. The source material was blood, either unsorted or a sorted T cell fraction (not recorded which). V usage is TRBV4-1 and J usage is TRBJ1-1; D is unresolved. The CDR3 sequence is CASSQETRATENTEAFF. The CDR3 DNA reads TGCGCCAGCAGCCAAGAGACAAGGGCGACGGAGAACACTGAAGCTTTCTTT.